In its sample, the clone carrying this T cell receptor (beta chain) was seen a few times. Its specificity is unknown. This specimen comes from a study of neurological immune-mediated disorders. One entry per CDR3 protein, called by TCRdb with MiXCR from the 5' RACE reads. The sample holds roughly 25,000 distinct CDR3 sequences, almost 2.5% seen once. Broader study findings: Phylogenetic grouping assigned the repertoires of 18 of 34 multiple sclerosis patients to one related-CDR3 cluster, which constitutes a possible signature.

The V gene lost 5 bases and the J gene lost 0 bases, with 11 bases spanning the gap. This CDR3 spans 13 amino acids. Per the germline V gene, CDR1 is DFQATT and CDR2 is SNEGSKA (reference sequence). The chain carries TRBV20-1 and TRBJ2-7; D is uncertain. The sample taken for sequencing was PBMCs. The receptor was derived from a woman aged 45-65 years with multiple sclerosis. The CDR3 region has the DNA TGCAGTGCTGCCTCCTTGAGCTCCTACGAGCAGTACTTC. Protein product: CSAASLSSYEQYF.